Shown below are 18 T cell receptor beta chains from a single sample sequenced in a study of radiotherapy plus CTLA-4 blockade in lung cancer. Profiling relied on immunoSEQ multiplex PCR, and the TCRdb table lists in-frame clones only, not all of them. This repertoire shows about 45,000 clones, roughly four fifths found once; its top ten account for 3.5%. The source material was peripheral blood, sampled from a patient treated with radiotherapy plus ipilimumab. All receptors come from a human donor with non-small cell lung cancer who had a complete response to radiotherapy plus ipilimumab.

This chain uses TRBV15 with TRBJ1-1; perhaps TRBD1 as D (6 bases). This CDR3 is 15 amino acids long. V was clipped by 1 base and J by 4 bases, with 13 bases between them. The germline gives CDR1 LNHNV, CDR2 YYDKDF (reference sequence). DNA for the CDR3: TGTGCCACCAGCAGAGTTCCGGGAGGGGGCACTGAAGCTTTCTTT. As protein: CATSRVPGGGTEAFF. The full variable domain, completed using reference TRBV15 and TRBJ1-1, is DAMVIQNPRYQVTQFGKPVTLSCSQTLNHNVMYWYQQKSSQAPKLLFHYYDKDFNNEADTPDNFQSRRPNTSFCFLDIRSPGLGDTAMYLCATSRVPGGGTEAFFGQGTRLTVV.

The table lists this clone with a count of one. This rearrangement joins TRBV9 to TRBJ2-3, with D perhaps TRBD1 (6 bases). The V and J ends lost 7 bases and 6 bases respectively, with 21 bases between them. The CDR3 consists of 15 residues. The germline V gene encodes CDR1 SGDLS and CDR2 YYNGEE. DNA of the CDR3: TGTGCCAGCGGACTTCAGGGGCGAGGGGTTGATACGCAGTATTTT. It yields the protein CASGLQGRGVDTQYF.

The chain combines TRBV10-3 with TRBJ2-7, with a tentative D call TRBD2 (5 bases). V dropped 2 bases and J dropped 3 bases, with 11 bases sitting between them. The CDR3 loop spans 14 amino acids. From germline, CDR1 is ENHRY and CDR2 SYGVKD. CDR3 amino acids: CAISENSDFYEQYF. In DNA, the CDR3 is TGTGCCATCAGTGAGAATAGCGACTTCTACGAGCAGTACTTC.

CDR3 in amino acids: CASSLEVAVETEAFF. In DNA, the CDR3 is TGCGCCAGCAGCTTGGAAGTGGCGGTGGAGACTGAAGCTTTCTTT. V and J are TRBV5-1 and TRBJ1-1; D is undetermined. The CDR3 has 15 residues. V shed 0 bases and J shed 5 bases, with 14 bases lying between them. Germline V CDR1 and CDR2: SGHRS, YFSETQ. Using reference TRBV5-1 and TRBJ1-1 for the parts outside the CDR3, the full variable domain is KAGVTQTPRYLIKTRGQQVTLSCSPISGHRSVSWYQQTPGQGLQFLFEYFSETQRNKGNFPGRFSGRQFSNSRSEMNVSTLELGDSALYLCASSLEVAVETEAFFGQGTRLTVV.

The CDR3 sequence: CASSDTGGSLSGANVLTF. The CDR3 nucleotides read TGTGCCAGCAGTGACACAGGGGGTTCTCTATCTGGGGCCAACGTCCTGACTTTC. This chain connects TRBV6-1 to TRBJ2-6; 8 bases fit TRBD1. CDR1 and CDR2 from the germline V gene are MNHNS and SASEGT. The CDR3 has 18 amino acids. The V and J ends lost 3 bases and 1 base, in that order; junction bases with no gene match: 8.

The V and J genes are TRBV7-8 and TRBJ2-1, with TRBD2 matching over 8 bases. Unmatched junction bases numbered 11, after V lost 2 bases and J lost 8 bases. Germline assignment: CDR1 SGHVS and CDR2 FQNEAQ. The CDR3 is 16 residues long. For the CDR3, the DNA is TGTGCCAGCAGCTTACTGACGGGAGGGTCGGGTGATGAGCAGTTCTTC. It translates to CASSLLTGGSGDEQFF.

For the CDR3, the DNA is TGTGCCAGCAGCCCGGGACAGGGGTACGAGCAGTACTTC. This codes for CASSPGQGYEQYF. V gene TRBV7-8 combines with J gene TRBJ2-7; 10 bases are shared with TRBD1. Trimming took 5 bases from V and 4 from J; bases not matched to a gene: 2. CDR1 is SGHVS, CDR2 FQNEAQ, per germline. This CDR3 is 13 amino acids long.

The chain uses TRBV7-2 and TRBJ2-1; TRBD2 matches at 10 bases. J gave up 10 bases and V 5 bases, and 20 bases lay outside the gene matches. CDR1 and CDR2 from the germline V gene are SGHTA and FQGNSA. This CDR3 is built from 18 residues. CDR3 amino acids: CASSRALAGDAGLWEQFF. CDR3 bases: TGTGCCAGCAGCCGAGCTCTAGCGGGAGACGCCGGTCTATGGGAGCAGTTCTTC.

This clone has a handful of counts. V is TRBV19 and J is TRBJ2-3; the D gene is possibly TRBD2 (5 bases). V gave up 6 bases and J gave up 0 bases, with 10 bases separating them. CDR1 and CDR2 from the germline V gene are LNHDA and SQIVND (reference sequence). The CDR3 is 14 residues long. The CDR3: CASSLSDSTDTQYF. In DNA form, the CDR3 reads TGTGCCAGTAGCCTTAGCGACAGCACAGATACGCAGTATTTT.

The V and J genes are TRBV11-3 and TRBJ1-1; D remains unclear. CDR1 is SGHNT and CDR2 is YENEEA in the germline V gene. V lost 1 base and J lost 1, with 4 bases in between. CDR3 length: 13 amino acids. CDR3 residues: CASSLGQNTEAFF. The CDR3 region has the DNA TGTGCCAGCAGCTTAGGACAGAACACTGAAGCTTTCTTT.

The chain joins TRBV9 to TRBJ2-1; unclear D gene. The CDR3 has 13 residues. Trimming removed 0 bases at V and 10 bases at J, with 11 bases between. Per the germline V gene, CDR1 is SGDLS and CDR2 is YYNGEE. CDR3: CASSVAGWREQFF. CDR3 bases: TGTGCCAGCAGCGTAGCCGGTTGGCGGGAGCAGTTCTTC.

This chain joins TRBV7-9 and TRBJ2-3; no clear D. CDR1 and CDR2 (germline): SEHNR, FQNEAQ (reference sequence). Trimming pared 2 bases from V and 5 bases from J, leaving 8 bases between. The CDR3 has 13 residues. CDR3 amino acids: CASSLLRVDTQYF. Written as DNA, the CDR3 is TGTGCCAGCAGCTTACTCCGCGTAGATACGCAGTATTTT. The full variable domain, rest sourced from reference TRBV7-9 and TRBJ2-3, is DTGVSQNPRHKITKRGQNVTFRCDPISEHNRLYWYRQTLGQGPEFLTYFQNEAQLEKSRLLSDRFSAERPKGSFSTLEIQRTEQGDSAMYLCASSLLRVDTQYFGPGTRLTVL.

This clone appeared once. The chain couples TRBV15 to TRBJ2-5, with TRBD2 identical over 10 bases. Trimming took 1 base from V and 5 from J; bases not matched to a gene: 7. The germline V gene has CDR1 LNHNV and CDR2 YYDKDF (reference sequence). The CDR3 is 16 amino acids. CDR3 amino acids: CATSRASGRSVETQYF. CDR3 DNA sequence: TGTGCCACCAGCAGAGCTAGCGGGAGATCTGTGGAGACCCAGTACTTC.

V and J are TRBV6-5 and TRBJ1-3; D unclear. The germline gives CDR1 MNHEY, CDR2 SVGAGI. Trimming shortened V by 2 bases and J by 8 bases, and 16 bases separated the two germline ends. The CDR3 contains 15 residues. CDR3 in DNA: TGTGCCAGCAGTTACGCTGGCGCCGGGGTCTACACCATATATTTT. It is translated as CASSYAGAGVYTIYF.

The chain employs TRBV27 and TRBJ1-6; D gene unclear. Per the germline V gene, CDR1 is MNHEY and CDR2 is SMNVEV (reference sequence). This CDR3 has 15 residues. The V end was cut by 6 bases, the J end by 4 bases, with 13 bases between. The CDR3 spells CASSVRPTYNSPLHF. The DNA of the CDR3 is TGTGCCAGCAGCGTCAGACCGACTTATAATTCACCCCTCCACTTT.

CDR3 coding DNA: TGTGCCAGCAGTTGGACAGGAAGAACCTACGAGCAGTACTTC. This translates into CASSWTGRTYEQYF. This rearrangement joins TRBV28 to TRBJ2-7; 7 nucleotides agree with TRBD1. CDR3 length equals 14 residues. The trim removed 4 bases at V and 2 bases at J, leaving 5 bases unmatched. In germline, CDR1 is MDHEN, CDR2 SYDVKM.

The CDR3 region is CASSLVHSYYEQYF. The DNA for the CDR3 is TGTGCCAGCAGCTTAGTTCACAGCTACTACGAGCAGTACTTC. The genes are TRBV7-2 and TRBJ2-7; unclear D gene. CDR1 and CDR2 (germline): SGHTA, FQGNSA. The V gene lost 1 base and the J gene lost 3 bases, with 10 bases spanning the gap. The length of the CDR3 is 14 residues.

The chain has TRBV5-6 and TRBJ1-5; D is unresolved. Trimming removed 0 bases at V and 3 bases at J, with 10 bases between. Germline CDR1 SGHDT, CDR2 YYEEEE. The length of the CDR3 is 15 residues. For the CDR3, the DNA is TGTGCCAGCAGCTTGGGCCCGCAGTCCAATCAGCCCCAGCATTTT. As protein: CASSLGPQSNQPQHF.